One sample yielded the 30 T cell receptor beta chains listed below, sequenced in a study of vaccination effects on CD4 cells after COVID-19. Expansion with viral peptide pools was applied to antigen-specific CD4+ T cells by the ViraFEST assay prior to sequencing. After roughly ten days in culture, the CD4+ T cells were isolated. Their antigens are not known. Libraries were prepared by immunoSEQ multiplex PCR; TCRdb keeps only in-frame clonotypes and omits some of them. This sample yields 55,000 to 65,000 clones, of which roughly 79% are seen a single time; more than 2% belongs to the top ten. This specimen was CD4+ T cells from PBMCs cultured with HCoV-229E spike peptides, taken before COVID-19 vaccination. The receptors derive from a human donor who received a COVID-19 vaccine.

The chain employs TRBV28 and TRBJ1-5, with D maybe TRBD1 (5 bases). Trimming stripped 4 bases from V and 6 bases from J, with 7 bases between. CDR3 size: 12 residues. Looked up from germline, CDR1 is MDHEN and CDR2 is SYDVKM. The CDR3 sequence: CASSSRVQPQHF. Here the CDR3 DNA reads TGTGCCAGCAGTTCCAGGGTTCAGCCCCAGCATTTT.

The rearrangement joins TRBV19 to TRBJ2-7; D unclear. CDR3 length: 13 amino acids. V was shortened by 5 bases and J by 1 base, with 9 bases between the two germline ends. CDR1 and CDR2 from the germline V gene are LNHDA and SQIVND (reference sequence). CDR3 in amino acids: CASSAWGSYEQYV. For the CDR3, the DNA is TGTGCCAGTAGTGCCTGGGGTTCCTACGAGCAGTACGTC.

The chain employs TRBV24-1 and TRBJ1-5; D is possibly TRBD1 (6 bases). V lost 10 bases and J 3 bases, leaving 15 bases between the germline ends. This CDR3 is built from 14 residues. CDR1 KGHDR and CDR2 SFDVKD come from the germline V gene. CDR3 bases: TGTGCCACGTCAGAGGGGGTCCTCAATCAGCCCCAGCATTTT. Translation: CATSEGVLNQPQHF.

This chain connects TRBV6-5 to TRBJ1-5; 9 bases map to TRBD1. Losses at the gene ends were 8 bases for V and 4 bases for J; bases not matched to a gene: 9. The CDR3 runs 15 residues. Germline V gene sequence: CDR1 MNHEY, CDR2 SVGAGI. CDR3 sequence (DNA): TGTGCCAGCGCCAGGGACAGGGACCTAAATCAGCCCCAGCATTTT. Translating gives CASARDRDLNQPQHF.

The gene calls are TRBV9 and TRBJ2-3; D ambiguous. The CDR3 is 12 amino acids. Trimming took off 4 bases at V and 0 bases at J, with 3 bases between the two ends. From germline, CDR1 is SGDLS and CDR2 YYNGEE. CDR3: CASSLSTDTQYF. DNA of the CDR3: TGTGCCAGCAGCTTAAGCACAGATACGCAGTATTTT.

V usage is TRBV9 and J usage is TRBJ1-3, with 9 bases identical to TRBD1. Germline lookup yields CDR1 SGDLS and CDR2 YYNGEE. The CDR3 extends over 20 amino acids. Trimming cost V 3 bases and J 0 bases; bases outside gene matches: 16. The CDR3 protein is CASSAEPGTGPFRSGNTIYF. The CDR3 DNA reads TGTGCCAGCAGCGCAGAACCCGGGACAGGGCCCTTTCGCTCTGGAAACACCATATATTTT.

The rearrangement uses TRBV5-6 and TRBJ2-5; no reliable D call. Germline CDR1 is SGHDT and CDR2 is YYEEEE. The CDR3 spans 13 residues. The V gene lost 5 bases and the J gene lost 4 bases, with 12 bases spanning the gap. The CDR3 region has the DNA TGTGCCAGCAGTGGGCAGGTATTAGAGACCCAGTACTTC. Translated, it gives CASSGQVLETQYF.

This chain uses TRBV18 with TRBJ2-5, with TRBD1 as a possible D gene (5 bases). The length of the CDR3 is 14 residues. Germline values: CDR1 KGHSH, CDR2 LQKENI. The V end lost 0 bases, the J end lost 3 bases, and 8 bases lay between the germline ends. The CDR3 coding sequence is TGTGCCAGCTCACCACCGAGCAGGGAAGAGACCCAGTACTTC. Residues: CASSPPSREETQYF.

This clone was observed a handful of times. The V and J genes are TRBV4-1 and TRBJ2-7; perhaps TRBD1 as D (6 bases). Germline V gives CDR1 MGHRA, CDR2 YSYEKL. Trimming shortened V by 4 bases and J by 2 bases, and 12 bases separated the two germline ends. This CDR3 spans 14 amino acids. This CDR3 reads CASSPIGQPYEQYV. The CDR3 DNA sequence: TGCGCCAGCAGCCCGATAGGACAGCCCTACGAGCAGTACGTC.

V and J are TRBV7-3 and TRBJ2-5; possible D gene TRBD1, 7 bases. Trimming removed 4 bases at V and 1 base at J, with 16 bases between. CDR1 and CDR2 (germline): SGHTA, FQGTGA. This CDR3 is 16 amino acids long. DNA of the CDR3: TGTGCCAGCAGCTCCCGACGCGGGGACAGCCAAGAGACCCAGTACTTC. Translated: CASSSRRGDSQETQYF.

The rearrangement joins TRBV9 to TRBJ1-6; 7 bases are shared with TRBD1. The CDR3 covers 19 residues. V shed 0 bases, J shed 7 bases, and the junction held 16 bases outside the gene matches. CDR1 and CDR2 (germline): SGDLS, YYNGEE. CDR3 in DNA: TGTGCCAGCAGCGTAGAATGTTCAGGAGGGGAGGGGGCAAATTCACCCCTCCACTTT. Its protein is CASSVECSGGEGANSPLHF. Full variable domain (missing parts from reference TRBV9 and TRBJ1-6): DSGVTQTPKHLITATGQRVTLRCSPRSGDLSVYWYQQSLDQGLQFLIQYYNGEERAKGNILERFSAQQFPDLHSELNLSSLELGDSALYFCASSVECSGGEGANSPLHFGNGTRLTVT.

This chain joins TRBV6-2 or TRBV6-3 and TRBJ2-6; D is possibly TRBD1 or TRBD2 (6 bases each). The CDR3 contains 17 residues. Trimming removed 5 bases at V and 0 bases at J, with 14 bases between. Germline V gene sequence: CDR1 MNHEY, CDR2 SVGEGT. The CDR3 bases are TGTGCCAGCAGTCTGGGGGGCAGCTACTCTGGGGCCAACGTCCTGACTTTC. It codes for CASSLGGSYSGANVLTF.

V usage is TRBV6-5 and J usage is TRBJ1-6; tentative D call: TRBD1 (6 bases). The CDR3 consists of 13 residues. CDR1 is MNHEY, CDR2 SVGAGI, per germline. V was clipped by 5 bases and J by 10 bases, with 12 bases between them. The CDR3: CASSTTGYSPLHF. CDR3 bases: TGTGCCAGCAGTACTACAGGGTACTCACCCCTCCACTTT.

This rearrangement joins TRBV28 to TRBJ1-1; 9 positions agree with TRBD1. CDR3 length: 17 amino acids. The V gene's germline CDR1 is MDHEN and CDR2 SYDVKM. The ends lost 5 bases at V and 1 base at J; junction bases unmatched: 11. The CDR3 is CASSKTGGAFRNTEAFF. CDR3 coding DNA: TGTGCCAGCAGTAAAACAGGGGGCGCGTTCCGGAACACTGAAGCTTTCTTT.

The chain joins TRBV7-2 to TRBJ2-3; D unclear. CDR3 length: 12 residues. Trimming pared 2 bases from V and 0 bases from J, leaving 0 bases between. Germline lookup yields CDR1 SGHTA and CDR2 FQGNSA. The CDR3 nucleotides are TGTGCCAGCAGCTTAAGCACAGATACGCAGTATTTT. Protein sequence: CASSLSTDTQYF.

This clone was recorded once. The rearrangement links TRBV3-1 (or the pseudogene TRBV3-2) to TRBJ1-4; possibly TRBD1 for D (6 bases). CDR3 length: 16 residues. Germline V lookup: CDR1 LGHDT, CDR2 YNNKEL (reference sequence). Trimming left V 1 base short and J 4 bases short, with 13 bases between. The CDR3 sequence: CASSQGGRGGNEKLFF. The CDR3 DNA sequence: TGTGCCAGCAGCCAAGGCGGCAGGGGAGGTAATGAAAAACTGTTTTTT.

The chain carries TRBV2 and TRBJ1-6; TRBD1 matches 7 bases. The CDR3 contains 14 residues. Germline trimming cut 6 bases from V and 12 bases from J; bases unmatched to any gene: 11. Germline V CDR1 and CDR2: SNHLY, FYNNEI. The CDR3 DNA is TGTGCCAGCAGAGAGGGGACAGCCGGCCTACCCCTCCACTTT. Amino acid sequence: CASREGTAGLPLHF.

The J gene is TRBJ2-7, the V gene TRBV6-5; D is tentatively TRBD1 or TRBD2 (5 bases each). Germline V gene sequence: CDR1 MNHEY, CDR2 SVGAGI. V dropped 0 bases and J dropped 3 bases, with 6 bases sitting between them. This CDR3 is built from 13 residues. The CDR3 DNA sequence: TGTGCCAGCAGTTACTCGAGGGGCTACGAGCAGTACGTC. Its protein is CASSYSRGYEQYV.

The CDR3: CASSKAFEQGRAFF. The CDR3 nucleotides are TGTGCCAGCAGCAAAGCATTCGAACAGGGAAGAGCTTTCTTT. The J gene is TRBJ1-1, the V gene TRBV21-1; the DNA was not used to check the table's D call, TRBD1. TRBV21-1 has pseudogene status. The CDR3 has 14 residues.

This clone was counted a few times. This chain joins TRBV5-1 and TRBJ2-5; 14 bases line up with TRBD2. Germline CDR1 is SGHRS and CDR2 is YFSETQ. CDR3 size: 17 residues. V shed 4 bases, J shed 4 bases, and the junction held 9 bases outside the gene matches. The DNA of the CDR3 is TGCGCCAGCAGCACGGGACTAGCGGGGGCCGGGGTAGAGACCCAGTACTTC. It specifies CASSTGLAGAGVETQYF.

The chain combines TRBV7-9 with TRBJ1-2, with a tentative D call TRBD1 (6 bases). V gave up 6 bases and J gave up 6 bases, with 20 bases separating them. Germline-derived CDR1 and CDR2 are SEHNR and FQNEAQ (reference sequence). The CDR3 spans 15 residues. CDR3 amino acids: CASSAVIGGPHGYTF. CDR3 DNA sequence: TGTGCCAGCAGTGCTGTGATCGGGGGGCCCCATGGCTACACCTTC.

The chain is built from TRBV4-1 and TRBJ1-2; 7 nucleotides align to TRBD1. Germline CDR1 reads MGHRA; CDR2 reads YSYEKL. V dropped 4 bases and J dropped 5; count of bases not matched to a gene: 10. CDR3 size: 15 residues. The CDR3, as DNA: TGCGCCAGCAGCCCCTACTGGGGACAGAGTTATGGCTACACCTTC. Amino acid sequence: CASSPYWGQSYGYTF.

The chain joins TRBV5-8 to TRBJ2-5; 8 positions match TRBD1. The ends lost 7 bases at V and 1 base at J; junction bases unmatched: 24. The CDR3 runs 20 residues. Germline assignment: CDR1 SGHTS and CDR2 YDEGEE. In DNA, the CDR3 is TGTGCCAGCCCGAATGGCTGGGCAGGGGGCCGGGGGTCCTCCCAAGAGACCCAGTACTTC. As protein: CASPNGWAGGRGSSQETQYF.

The J gene is TRBJ2-3, the V gene TRBV19; 7 nucleotides line up with TRBD1. V shed 8 bases, J shed 3 bases, and the junction held 5 bases outside the gene matches. Germline V gene data show CDR1 as LNHDA and CDR2 as SQIVND (reference sequence). This CDR3 is built from 13 residues. CDR3 residues: CASGETGTDTQYF. The CDR3 nucleotides read TGTGCCAGTGGGGAGACAGGGACAGATACGCAGTATTTT. The full variable domain, with the rest looked up from reference TRBV19 and TRBJ2-3, is DGGITQSPKYLFRKEGQNVTLSCEQNLNHDAMYWYRQDPGQGLRLIYYSQIVNDFQKGDIAEGYSVSREKKESFPLTVTSAQKNPTAFYLCASGETGTDTQYFGPGTRLTVL.

The rearrangement uses TRBV7-9 and TRBJ2-7; possible D gene TRBD2, 5 bases. This CDR3 is 15 amino acids long. Germline values: CDR1 SEHNR, CDR2 FQNEAQ (reference sequence). V lost 1 base to trimming and J lost 6 bases, with 16 bases between them. CDR3 amino acids: CASSLGFEGSPEQYV. The CDR3 DNA follows: TGTGCCAGCAGCTTAGGATTCGAGGGTTCTCCCGAGCAGTACGTC.

The chain has TRBV11-2 and TRBJ2-7, with D perhaps matching TRBD2 (6 bases). The germline V gene encodes CDR1 SGHAT and CDR2 FQNNGV. The CDR3 extends over 12 amino acids. V shed 0 bases and J shed 8 bases, with 8 bases lying between them. CDR3 DNA sequence: TGTGCCAGCAGCTTAGAGGGGGGTAAGCAGTACGTC. Translation gives CASSLEGGKQYV.

This clone has only a few counts. The rearrangement links TRBV9 to TRBJ1-4; D perhaps matches TRBD1 (6 bases). V shed 4 bases and J shed 8 bases, with 18 bases lying between them. The germline gives CDR1 SGDLS, CDR2 YYNGEE. This CDR3 region has 15 residues. The DNA for the CDR3 is TGTGCCAGCAGCCCCGAGGGGGGGGCTTGGGAAAAACTGTTTTTT. Translation: CASSPEGGAWEKLFF.

The genes are TRBV7-3 and TRBJ2-3; no clear D gene. CDR3 length: 13 residues. The germline CDR1 and CDR2 sequences are SGHTA and FQGTGA. V lost 6 bases to trimming and J lost 2 bases, with 9 bases between them. DNA of the CDR3: TGTGCCAGCAGGGGTCCCCTCACAGATACGCAGTATTTT. Protein product: CASRGPLTDTQYF.

The count of this clone is one. The genes are TRBV5-1 and TRBJ1-6, with D unclear. The germline V gene has CDR1 SGHRS and CDR2 YFSETQ. Trimming took 0 bases from V and 10 from J, leaving 11 bases between them. The CDR3 is made up of 14 amino acids. CDR3: CASSLGGNMSPLHF. DNA for the CDR3: TGCGCCAGCAGCTTGGGAGGGAATATGTCACCCCTCCACTTT.

V and J are TRBV18 and TRBJ1-1; D uncertain. Looked up from germline, CDR1 is KGHSH and CDR2 is LQKENI. V gave up 3 bases and J gave up 8 bases, with 10 bases separating them. The CDR3 consists of 12 residues. In DNA form, the CDR3 reads TGTGCCAGCTCACCCTCGAATGGAGAAGCTTTCTTT. This codes for CASSPSNGEAFF.